This TCR beta chain was obtained from a study of tumor-infiltrating lymphocytes in localized non-small cell lung cancer. Study-level information: From each patient, both tumor and uninvolved lung, non-adjacent to tumor, were sampled.

Notes on this clone: Its target is unknown.

Assay: immunoSEQ multiplex PCR; the TCRdb copy retains only in-frame clones and omits some. The table records over 10,000 clones, around four fifths of them present only once. Broader study findings: Immunotypes IM1 and IM2 had similar TCR-derived T-cell fractions. Each assay used a separate piece of the same tissue.

The germline V and J ends were trimmed by 3 bases and 6 bases, with 18 bases remaining between them. The germline CDR1 and CDR2 sequences are GTSNPN and SVGIG (reference sequence). This CDR3 is built from 14 residues. The J gene is TRBJ2-7, the V gene TRBV30; possible D gene TRBD1, 5 bases. This clonotype was sampled from a human donor with non-small cell lung cancer. Sequencing input: uninvolved lung tissue not adjacent to the tumor. CDR3 sequence reads: CAWRGDRVESEQYF. The CDR3 region has the DNA TGTGCCTGGAGGGGTGACAGAGTGGAGTCCGAGCAGTACTTC.